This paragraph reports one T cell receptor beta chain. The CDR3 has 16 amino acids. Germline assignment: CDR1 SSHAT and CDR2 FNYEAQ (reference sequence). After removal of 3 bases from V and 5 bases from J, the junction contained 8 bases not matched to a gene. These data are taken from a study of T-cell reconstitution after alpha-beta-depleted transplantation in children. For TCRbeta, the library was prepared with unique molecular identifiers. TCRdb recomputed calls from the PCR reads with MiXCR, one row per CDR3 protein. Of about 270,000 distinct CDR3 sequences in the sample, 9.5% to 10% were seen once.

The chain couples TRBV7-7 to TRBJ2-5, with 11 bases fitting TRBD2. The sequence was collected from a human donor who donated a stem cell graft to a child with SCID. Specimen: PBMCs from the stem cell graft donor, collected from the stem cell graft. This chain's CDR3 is CASSLGSGGAGETQYF. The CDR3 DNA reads TGTGCCAGCAGCTTGGGTAGCGGGGGGGCCGGCGAGACCCAGTACTTC.